The 2 T cell receptor beta chains reported below all come from one sample, sequenced in a study of blood T cells in healthy people across ages. PCR was performed a second time for roughly 7 to 12 cycles using a sample-barcoded 5' primer and a J-beta primer mix. TCRdb called the 5' RACE reads again in MiXCR, with one record for every CDR3 protein. The sample lists around 1,700,000 distinct CDR3 sequences, about 30% seen once, with roughly 8% in the top ten. The sample taken for sequencing was blood. All receptors derive from a woman aged 25 to 39 in good health.

V usage is TRBV20-1 and J usage is TRBJ2-3; 7 bases line up with TRBD1. Germline assignment: CDR1 DFQATT and CDR2 SNEGSKA (reference sequence). Trimming at V came to 0 bases and at J to 6 bases, leaving 0 bases not matched to a gene. The CDR3 runs to 12 residues. DNA of the CDR3: TGCAGTGCTAGAGAACAGGGGGATACGCAGTATTTT. Protein sequence: CSAREQGDTQYF.

This clonotype was counted many times. The rearrangement links TRBV6-6 to TRBJ2-7, with 7 bases matching TRBD2. The CDR3 length is 16 residues. The germline V gene has CDR1 MNHNY and CDR2 SVGAGI (reference sequence). With 2 bases clipped from V and 2 bases from J, the junction kept 9 bases outside the gene matches. CDR3 amino acids: CASSYREGGPTYEQYF. The CDR3 DNA sequence: TGTGCCAGCAGTTACAGGGAGGGCGGCCCAACCTACGAGCAGTACTTC.